This T cell receptor beta chain was sequenced for a study of CD8 T cells in Susac syndrome. CDR3 length: 12 amino acids. CDR1 is MGHRA, CDR2 YSYEKL, per germline. Trimming shortened V by 1 base and J by 9 bases, and 7 bases separated the two germline ends. In contrast to the negatively isolated CD8+ and CD4+ T cells, TEMRA cells were FACS-enriched. Roughly 0.45 to 1 ug RNA was reverse transcribed with random hexamers. Across 54 Vbeta and 13 Jbeta, immunoSEQ multiplex PCR amplified TCR beta CDR3. Via MiXCR, TCRdb re-called the immunoSEQ multiplex PCR reads, giving one row per CDR3 protein. The data show about 120,000 distinct CDR3 sequences, 90% to 95% seen once.

This sequence joins TRBV4-1 and TRBJ1-3; no clear D gene. The sample consisted of CD8+ T cells from PBMCs. This clonotype was sampled from a human donor with Susac syndrome. The CDR3 loop reads CASSQGPGTIYF. The CDR3 coding sequence is TGCGCCAGCAGCCAAGGCCCGGGCACCATATATTTT.